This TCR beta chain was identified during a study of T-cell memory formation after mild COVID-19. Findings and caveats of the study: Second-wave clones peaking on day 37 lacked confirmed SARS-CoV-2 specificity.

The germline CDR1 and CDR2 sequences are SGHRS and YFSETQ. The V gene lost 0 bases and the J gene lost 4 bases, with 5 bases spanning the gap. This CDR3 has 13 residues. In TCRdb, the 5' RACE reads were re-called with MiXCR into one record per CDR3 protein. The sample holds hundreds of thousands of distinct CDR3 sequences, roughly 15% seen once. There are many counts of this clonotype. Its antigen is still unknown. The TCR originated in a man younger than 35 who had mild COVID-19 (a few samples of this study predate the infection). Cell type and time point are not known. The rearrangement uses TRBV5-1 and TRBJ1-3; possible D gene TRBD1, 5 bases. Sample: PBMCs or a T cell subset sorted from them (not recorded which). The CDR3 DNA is TGCGCCAGCAGCTTGGGACAGGGAAACACCATATATTTT. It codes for CASSLGQGNTIYF.